This T cell receptor beta chain was found in a study of identical twins. The CDR3 has 16 residues. Trimming shortened V by 0 bases and J by 8 bases, and 16 bases separated the two germline ends. Per germline, CDR1 MNHNS and CDR2 SASEGT. TCRdb re-derived calls from the 5' RACE reads in MiXCR, one entry per CDR3 protein. This sample has 280,000 or so distinct CDR3 sequences; less than 9% occur once, and the top ten carry 2.1%. These data were also reused for a study on yellow fever vaccine responses in identical twins.

The sequencing input was memory (CD45RO+) T cells sorted from blood. This sequence was found in a woman aged 18-29 years in good health. The chain employs TRBV6-1 and TRBJ2-2, with a weak D call TRBD2 (6 bases). CDR3 residues: CASSEAPEVRGGELFF. The CDR3 DNA reads as TGTGCCAGCAGTGAAGCCCCGGAGGTGCGGGGTGGGGAGCTGTTTTTT.